Following are 19 T cell receptor beta chains from one sample sequenced in a study of T-cell reconstitution after alpha-beta-depleted transplantation in children. For TCRbeta, the library was prepared with unique molecular identifiers. TCRdb passed the PCR reads through MiXCR, listing each CDR3 protein once. The sample carries 580,000 or so distinct CDR3 sequences, under 25% recorded once. This specimen consisted of PBMCs, mostly from graft donor cells, obtained 360 days after TCRalphabeta/CD19-depleted stem cell transplant. These receptors were taken from a boy under three years old who had a stem cell transplant for acute myeloid leukemia, so the T cells may come from the graft donor.

This clonotype was picked up a small number of times. V and J are TRBV6-5 and TRBJ2-3; TRBD2 is a possible D gene (6 bases). V dropped 2 bases and J dropped 8 bases, with 11 bases sitting between them. The CDR3 loop spans 13 amino acids. The V gene's germline CDR1 is MNHEY and CDR2 SVGAGI. The DNA for the CDR3 is TGTGCCAGCAGTTACGGGACTTTCGGTACGCAGTATTTT. Its translation: CASSYGTFGTQYF.

V and J are TRBV25-1 and TRBJ1-5; the D is unclear. The CDR3 extends over 14 amino acids. V shed 4 bases and J shed 4 bases, with 11 bases lying between them. CDR1 is MGHDK, CDR2 SYGVNS, per germline. CDR3 bases: TGTGCCAGCAGTGTAAACACGGCAAATCAGCCCCAGCATTTT. This gives the protein CASSVNTANQPQHF.

This clonotype was counted many times. V gene TRBV4-2 combines with J gene TRBJ2-3; D gene unclear. CDR3 length: 14 amino acids. Per germline, CDR1 LGHNA and CDR2 YNFKEQ. V was cut by 1 base and J by 3 bases, with 8 bases left in between. The CDR3 region is CASSQGSSTDTQYF. The CDR3 DNA is TGTGCCAGCAGCCAAGGTAGTAGTACAGATACGCAGTATTTT.

This clonotype has just a few counts. The gene calls are TRBV3-1 and TRBJ2-1; TRBD2 matches 8 bases. The J segment lost 7 bases and the V segment lost 1 base, leaving 9 bases of the junction unmatched. Germline V lookup: CDR1 LGHDT, CDR2 YNNKEL (reference sequence). The CDR3 length is 16 residues. The CDR3 region has the DNA TGTGCCAGCAGCCAAGTTAGCGGGACTAGGACGAATGAGCAGTTCTTC. Translation gives CASSQVSGTRTNEQFF.

This clonotype was observed a handful of times. V and J are TRBV20-1 and TRBJ2-1, with TRBD2 matching over 7 bases. The CDR3 loop spans 15 amino acids. The V segment lost 2 bases and the J segment 2 bases; nucleotides outside the gene matches: 6. Germline loops: CDR1 DFQATT, CDR2 SNEGSKA (reference sequence). The CDR3 coding sequence is TGCAGTGCTAGATGGGGGGGGTGGGCCTACAATGAGCAGTTCTTC. This gives the protein CSARWGGWAYNEQFF.

A few counts support this clonotype. V usage is TRBV7-2 and J usage is TRBJ2-7, with 7 positions matching TRBD1. The CDR3 is made up of 15 amino acids. The ends lost 5 bases at V and 1 base at J; junction bases unmatched: 8. The germline V gene has CDR1 SGHTA and CDR2 FQGNSA. The CDR3 DNA is TGTGCCAGCAGCCTGGGGACAGCCCTGTCCTACGAGCAGTACTTC. Encoded protein: CASSLGTALSYEQYF.

The sample holds a few counts of this clonotype. This chain joins TRBV15 and TRBJ2-3; D may correspond to TRBD1 or TRBD2 (5 bases each). Trimming pared 1 base from V and 0 bases from J, leaving 20 bases between. Germline loops: CDR1 LNHNV, CDR2 YYDKDF (reference sequence). The length of the CDR3 is 19 residues. CDR3 sequence: CATSRAGVGWGRSTDTQYF. CDR3 nucleotides: TGTGCCACCAGCAGAGCCGGTGTGGGGTGGGGACGGAGCACAGATACGCAGTATTTT.

V gene TRBV12-3 or TRBV12-4 combines with J gene TRBJ2-5; 8 bases fit TRBD2. V lost 5 bases to trimming and J lost 5 bases; unmatched junction nucleotides: 7. CDR3 size: 14 residues. CDR3 bases: TGTGCCAGCAGTGACCCCCTAGCGGGTGAGACCCAGTACTTC. Residues: CASSDPLAGETQYF.

This clonotype was seen at least ten times. The CDR3 sequence: CASRTDLSGGQETQYF. The CDR3 nucleotides read TGCGCCAGCAGGACCGACCTAAGCGGGGGGCAAGAGACCCAGTACTTC. V and J are TRBV4-3 and TRBJ2-5, with 9 bases identical to TRBD2. The CDR3 loop spans 16 amino acids. The junction had 10 bases not matched to a gene; V was cut back by 6 bases and J by 2 bases. CDR1 is LGHNA, CDR2 YSLEER, per germline.

This clonotype was counted at least ten times. This chain connects TRBV6-1 to TRBJ2-1; 8 positions agree with TRBD1. Trimming removed 5 bases from V and 4 bases from J; junction bases left unmatched: 7. Germline assignment: CDR1 MNHNS and CDR2 SASEGT. The CDR3 covers 15 residues. In DNA, the CDR3 is TGTGCCAGCAGTCGGACAGGGCCCACATACAATGAGCAGTTCTTC. This sequence encodes CASSRTGPTYNEQFF.

The chain recombines TRBV25-1 with TRBJ1-1; D may be TRBD1 (5 bases). The germline V gene has CDR1 MGHDK and CDR2 SYGVNS. Deletions cut 0 bases from V and 3 bases from J, with 14 bases between. CDR3 length equals 16 residues. CDR3 residues: CASSEYDPLGDTEAFF. CDR3 bases: TGTGCCAGCAGTGAATACGACCCCCTAGGGGACACTGAAGCTTTCTTT.

The V gene is TRBV9, the J gene TRBJ2-1; 9 positions match TRBD2. CDR3 length: 16 residues. V shed 2 bases and J 5 bases; nucleotides not matched to a gene: 8. The germline gives CDR1 SGDLS, CDR2 YYNGEE. The CDR3 reads CASSVRGLAGNNEQFF. For the CDR3, the DNA is TGTGCCAGCAGCGTGAGAGGGCTAGCGGGGAACAATGAGCAGTTCTTC.

CDR3 residues: CASSEGPQNTGELFF. CDR3 coding DNA: TGTGCCAGCAGTGAAGGGCCCCAGAACACCGGGGAGCTGTTTTTT. This sequence joins TRBV6-1 and TRBJ2-2; no reliable D call. V was clipped by 1 base and J by 1 base, with 7 bases between them. The CDR3 consists of 15 residues. CDR1 and CDR2 from the germline V gene are MNHNS and SASEGT.

V usage is TRBV4-3 and J usage is TRBJ2-3, with 7 positions matching TRBD1. CDR3 length equals 16 residues. V trimming: 2 bases; J trimming: 0 bases; junction bases outside the gene matches: 5. Looked up from germline, CDR1 is LGHNA and CDR2 is YSLEER. CDR3 nucleotide sequence: TGCGCCAGCAGCCAATCTGACAGGGCTAGCACAGATACGCAGTATTTT. Its protein is CASSQSDRASTDTQYF.

The rearrangement links TRBV5-5 to TRBJ2-7, with TRBD1 matching 8 bases. This CDR3 is 14 amino acids long. The V gene's germline CDR1 is SGHKS and CDR2 YYEKEE (reference sequence). Trimming cost V 4 bases and J 4 bases; bases outside gene matches: 7. The DNA for the CDR3 is TGTGCCAGCAGCGCCCGGACAGGGAAATACGAGCAGTACGTC. It yields the protein CASSARTGKYEQYV.

In its sample, this clonotype was seen many times. The chain couples TRBV6-5 to TRBJ1-5, with a tentative D call TRBD1 (5 bases). This CDR3 is built from 15 residues. Trimming took off 0 bases at V and 1 base at J, with 7 bases between the two ends. Germline values: CDR1 MNHEY, CDR2 SVGAGI. Written as DNA, the CDR3 is TGTGCCAGCAGTTACTCGCAGGGCAGCAATCAGCCCCAGCATTTT. It translates to CASSYSQGSNQPQHF.

This clonotype was recorded many times. V usage is TRBV20-1 and J usage is TRBJ2-6; 8 bases agree with TRBD1. The CDR3 length is 16 residues. V shed 5 bases, J shed 3 bases, and the junction held 9 bases outside the gene matches. Per the germline V gene, CDR1 is DFQATT and CDR2 is SNEGSKA (reference sequence). The CDR3 DNA reads TGCAGTGCTGGGCCCCACGGGACAGGTGGGGCCAACGTCCTGACTTTC. This sequence encodes CSAGPHGTGGANVLTF.

This chain joins TRBV6-1 and TRBJ2-5; a weak D match, TRBD2 (6 bases). V was cut by 10 bases and J by 7 bases, with 28 bases left in between. Per the germline V gene, CDR1 is MNHNS and CDR2 is SASEGT. There are 16 residues in the CDR3. The CDR3: CANAELTGVGLVTQYF. The CDR3 coding sequence is TGTGCCAACGCCGAATTAACGGGAGTTGGGTTGGTGACCCAGTACTTC.

This clonotype has a count of ten or more. The junction departs from the called germline gene at one end, perhaps through a read error. This chain links TRBV12-3 or TRBV12-4 with TRBJ1-1; perhaps TRBD1 as D (6 bases). This CDR3 has 14 amino acids. CDR3 coding DNA: TGCGCCAGCAGCTTGAGTGGGGGCGGCACTGAAGCTTTCTTT. This gives the protein CASSLSGGGTEAFF.